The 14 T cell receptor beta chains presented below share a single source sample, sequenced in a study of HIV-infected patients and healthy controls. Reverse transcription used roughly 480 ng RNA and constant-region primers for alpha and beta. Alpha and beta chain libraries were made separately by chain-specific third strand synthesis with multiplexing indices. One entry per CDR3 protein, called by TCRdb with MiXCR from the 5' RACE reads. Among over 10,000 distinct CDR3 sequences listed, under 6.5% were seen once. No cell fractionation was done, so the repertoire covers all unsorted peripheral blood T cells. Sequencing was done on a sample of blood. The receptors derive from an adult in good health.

CDR3 nucleotide sequence: TGTGCCAGCAGGATGACAGTGAACACTGAAGCTTTCTTT. Translated: CASRMTVNTEAFF. The chain carries TRBV6-1 and TRBJ1-1, with TRBD1 as a possible D gene (5 bases). Deletions cut 6 bases from V and 0 bases from J, with 8 bases between. Germline V gene data show CDR1 as MNHNS and CDR2 as SASEGT. This CDR3 region has 13 residues.

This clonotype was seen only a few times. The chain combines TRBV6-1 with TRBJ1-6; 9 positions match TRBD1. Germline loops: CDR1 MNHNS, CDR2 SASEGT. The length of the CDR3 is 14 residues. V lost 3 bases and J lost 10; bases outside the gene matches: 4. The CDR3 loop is CASSDMTGGSPLHF. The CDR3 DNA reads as TGTGCCAGCAGTGATATGACAGGGGGATCACCCCTCCACTTT.

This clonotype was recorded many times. This CDR3 is CASSYNPAYEQYF. The CDR3, as DNA: TGTGCCAGCAGTTACAATCCGGCCTACGAGCAGTACTTC. The chain recombines TRBV6-5 with TRBJ2-7; D is unresolved. V was cut by 2 bases and J by 2 bases, with 7 bases left in between. Germline values: CDR1 MNHEY, CDR2 SVGAGI. This CDR3 spans 13 amino acids.

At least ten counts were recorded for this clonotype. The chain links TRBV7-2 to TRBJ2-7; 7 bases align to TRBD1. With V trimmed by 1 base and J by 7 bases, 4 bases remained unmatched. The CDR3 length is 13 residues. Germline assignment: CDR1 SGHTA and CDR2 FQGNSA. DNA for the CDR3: TGTGCCAGCAGCTTAGAGGGGGCTGGGGAGCAGTACTTC. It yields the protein CASSLEGAGEQYF.

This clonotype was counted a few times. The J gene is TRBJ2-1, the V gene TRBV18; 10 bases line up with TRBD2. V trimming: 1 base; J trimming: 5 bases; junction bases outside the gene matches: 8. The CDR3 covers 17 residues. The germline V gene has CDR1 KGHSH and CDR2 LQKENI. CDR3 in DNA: TGTGCCAGCTCACCACTCCTAGCGGGGGCCTTCGACAATGAGCAGTTCTTC. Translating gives CASSPLLAGAFDNEQFF.

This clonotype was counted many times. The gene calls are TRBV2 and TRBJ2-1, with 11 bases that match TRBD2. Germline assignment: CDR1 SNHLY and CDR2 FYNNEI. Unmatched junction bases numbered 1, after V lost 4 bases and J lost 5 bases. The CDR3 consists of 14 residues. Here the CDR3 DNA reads TGTGCCAGCAGTGTACTAGCGGGGGACAATGAGCAGTTCTTC. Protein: CASSVLAGDNEQFF.

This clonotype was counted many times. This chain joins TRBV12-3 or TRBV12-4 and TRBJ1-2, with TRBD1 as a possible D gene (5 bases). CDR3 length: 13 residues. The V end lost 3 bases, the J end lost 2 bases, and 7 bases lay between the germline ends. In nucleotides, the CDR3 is TGTGCCAGCAGTTTGGGGGACAACTATGGCTACACCTTC. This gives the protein CASSLGDNYGYTF.

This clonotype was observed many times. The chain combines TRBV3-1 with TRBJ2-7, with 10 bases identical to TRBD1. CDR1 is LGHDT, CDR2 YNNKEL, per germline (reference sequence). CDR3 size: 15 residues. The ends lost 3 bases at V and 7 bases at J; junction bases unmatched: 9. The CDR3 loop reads CASSQKTGTGDEQYF. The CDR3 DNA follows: TGTGCCAGCAGCCAGAAAACCGGGACAGGGGATGAGCAGTACTTC.

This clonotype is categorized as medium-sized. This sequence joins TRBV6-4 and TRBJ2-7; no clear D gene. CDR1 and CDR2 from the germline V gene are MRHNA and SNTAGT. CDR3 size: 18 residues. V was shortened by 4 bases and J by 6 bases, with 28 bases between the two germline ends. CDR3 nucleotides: TGTGCCAGCAGTGCCTTATCAATCACACGCTGGTGCCCTGGCGAGCAGTACTTC. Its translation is CASSALSITRWCPGEQYF.

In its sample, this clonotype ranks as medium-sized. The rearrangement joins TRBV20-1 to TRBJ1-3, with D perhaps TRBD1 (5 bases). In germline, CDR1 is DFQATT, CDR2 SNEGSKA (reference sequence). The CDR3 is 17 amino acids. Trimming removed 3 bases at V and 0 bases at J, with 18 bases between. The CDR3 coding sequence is TGCAGTGCTAGGGGGGTACCCGAGGACGGCTCTGGAAACACCATATATTTT. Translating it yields CSARGVPEDGSGNTIYF.

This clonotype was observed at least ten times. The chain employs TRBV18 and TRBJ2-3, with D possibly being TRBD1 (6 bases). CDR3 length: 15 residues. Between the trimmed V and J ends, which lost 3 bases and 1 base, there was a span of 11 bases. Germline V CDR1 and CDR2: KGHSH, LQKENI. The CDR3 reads CASSPQGTGTDTQYF. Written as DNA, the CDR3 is TGTGCCAGCTCACCGCAGGGGACGGGCACAGATACGCAGTATTTT.

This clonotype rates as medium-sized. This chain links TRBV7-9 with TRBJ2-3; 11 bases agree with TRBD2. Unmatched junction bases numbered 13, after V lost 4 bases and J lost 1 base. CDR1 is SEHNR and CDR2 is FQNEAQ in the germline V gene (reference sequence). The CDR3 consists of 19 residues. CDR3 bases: TGTGCCAGCAGCTCAACATTCCTAGCGGGGGGACGGGGCACAGATACGCAGTATTTT. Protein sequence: CASSSTFLAGGRGTDTQYF.

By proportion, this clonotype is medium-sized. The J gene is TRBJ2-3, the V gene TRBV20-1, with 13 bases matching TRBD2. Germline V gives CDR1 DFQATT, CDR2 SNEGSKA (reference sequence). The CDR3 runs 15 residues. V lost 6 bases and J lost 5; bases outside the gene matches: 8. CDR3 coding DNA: TGCAGTGCAAAGGGACTAGCGGGGTTTGAAGATACGCAGTATTTT. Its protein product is CSAKGLAGFEDTQYF.

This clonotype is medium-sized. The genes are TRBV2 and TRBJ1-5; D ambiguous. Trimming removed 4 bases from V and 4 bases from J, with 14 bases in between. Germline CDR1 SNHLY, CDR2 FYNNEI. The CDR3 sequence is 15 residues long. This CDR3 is CASSARSLGNQPQHF. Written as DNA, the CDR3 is TGTGCCAGCAGTGCGAGGTCCCTTGGAAATCAGCCCCAGCATTTT.